What follows are 29 T cell receptor beta chains derived from one specimen sequenced in a study of naive and memory T cell subsets. Amplification of ligated cDNA took four PCR rounds with SP2 and nested alpha and beta constant primers. MiXCR, applied by TCRdb to the UMI-ligation and nested PCR reads, yields one record per CDR3 protein. Of 25,000 to 30,000 distinct CDR3 sequences listed, roughly 5.2% were seen once; the top ten hold around 7%. An oligonucleotide containing a UMI was ligated to the 3' end of TCR cDNA. The sequencing input was blood. The receptors were sampled from an adult in good health.

Comments on this clonotype: The junction departs from the called germline gene at one end, perhaps through a read error. This chain uses TRBV5-6 with TRBJ2-1, with 8 bases aligning to TRBD2. Germline-derived CDR1 and CDR2 are SGHDT and YYEEEE. CDR3 length: 16 amino acids. As DNA, the CDR3 is TGTGCCAGCAGCTACCGTAGCGGGGTAACCTACAATGAGCAGCTCTTC. Translated, it gives CASSYRSGVTYNEQLF.

V gene TRBV19 combines with J gene TRBJ1-1; D unresolved. The V end was cut by 6 bases, the J end by 0 bases, with 11 bases between. Looked up from germline, CDR1 is LNHDA and CDR2 is SQIVND (reference sequence). The CDR3 has 14 amino acids. CDR3 in DNA: TGTGCCAGTAGCCTAGGACTAATGAACACTGAAGCTTTCTTT. Encoded protein: CASSLGLMNTEAFF.

This clonotype occurred many times. The V call is TRBV28, the J call TRBJ2-1, with a tentative D call TRBD1 (5 bases). Germline lookup yields CDR1 MDHEN and CDR2 SYDVKM. The CDR3 is made up of 16 amino acids. V was shortened by 7 bases and J by 9 bases, with 25 bases between the two germline ends. CDR3 in DNA: TGTGCCAGCACGTTCTTCCAGGGTGGGCCCATCGGTGAGCAGTTCTTC. Translating gives CASTFFQGGPIGEQFF.

The genes are TRBV7-2 and TRBJ2-7; D possibly corresponds to TRBD2 (6 bases). CDR3 size: 13 residues. Germline V gene sequence: CDR1 SGHTA, CDR2 FQGNSA. Trimming stripped 5 bases from V and 2 bases from J, with 10 bases between. CDR3 DNA: TGTGCCAGCAGCCGTAGCGGAACCTACGAGCAGTACTTC. Translation gives CASSRSGTYEQYF.

This chain joins TRBV6-6 and TRBJ2-1; D unresolved. The CDR3 is made up of 16 amino acids. V was trimmed by 0 bases and J by 5 bases, leaving 14 bases between them. Germline CDR1 and CDR2: MNHNY and SVGAGI (reference sequence). CDR3 DNA: TGTGCCAGCAGTTACTCGAAGGTCCCCATAAACAATGAGCAGTTCTTC. It specifies CASSYSKVPINNEQFF.

This clonotype was counted ten times or more. V is TRBV3-2 and J is TRBJ2-1; the listed D gene, TRBD2, was not tested against the DNA. TRBV3-2 is noted as a pseudogene. The CDR3 totals 15 residues. CDR3 in DNA: TGTGCCAGCAGCCCAACCGGGACTAGCGAGGGTGAGCAGTTCTTC. Translated: CASSPTGTSEGEQFF.

In its sample, this clonotype is medium-sized. This chain connects TRBV10-3 to TRBJ2-3; D unclear. V was cut by 0 bases and J by 6 bases, with 10 bases left in between. This CDR3 has 14 residues. The germline CDR1 and CDR2 sequences are ENHRY and SYGVKD. The CDR3 here is CAISESPSPDTQYF. The CDR3 DNA sequence: TGTGCCATCAGTGAGTCGCCCAGTCCGGATACGCAGTATTTT.

This clonotype was counted between two and nine times. The chain couples TRBV14 to TRBJ2-1, with a tentative D call TRBD2 (5 bases). CDR3 length: 12 amino acids. V lost 4 bases and J lost 12, with 13 bases in between. Germline CDR1 SGHDN, CDR2 FVKESK. The CDR3: CASSLQRSGQFF. In DNA, the CDR3 is TGTGCCAGCAGCCTCCAAAGGAGCGGGCAGTTCTTC.

This clonotype showed up just a few times. CDR3 DNA sequence: TGTGCCAGCAGCACACTAGTTAACACCGGGGAGCTGTTTTTT. Translation: CASSTLVNTGELFF. The chain joins TRBV5-4 to TRBJ2-2; possible D gene TRBD2, 5 bases. CDR1 is SGHNT and CDR2 is YYREEE in the germline V gene (reference sequence). CDR3 size: 14 residues. Trimming shortened V by 4 bases and J by 2 bases, and 9 bases separated the two germline ends.

This clonotype was found many times. J is TRBJ2-1 and V is TRBV29-1; 14 nucleotides agree with TRBD2. Trimming took 6 bases from V and 2 from J; bases not matched to a gene: 3. Germline loops: CDR1 SQVTM, CDR2 ANQGSEA. CDR3 length: 15 amino acids. The CDR3 is CSVATSGRAYNEQFF. CDR3 bases: TGCAGCGTCGCGACTAGCGGGAGGGCCTACAATGAGCAGTTCTTC.

By share of the sample, this clonotype is medium-sized. The chain has TRBV28 and TRBJ2-1; 7 positions match TRBD2. The germline CDR1 and CDR2 sequences are MDHEN and SYDVKM. Trimming cost V 5 bases and J 2 bases; bases outside gene matches: 6. This CDR3 contains 15 residues. CDR3 amino acids: CASSLSSGAYNEQFF. The CDR3 DNA sequence: TGTGCCAGCAGTCTCTCTAGCGGAGCCTACAATGAGCAGTTCTTC.

In its sample, this clonotype was seen many times. A much larger clone is a single base away; this may be a read error. This chain links TRBV7-2 with TRBJ1-4; 10 bases line up with TRBD1. There are 15 residues in the CDR3. V lost 5 bases to trimming and J lost 7 bases; unmatched junction nucleotides: 7. Germline CDR1 reads SGHTA; CDR2 reads FQGNSA. The CDR3 here is CASSTDRGRGEKLFF. As DNA, the CDR3 is TGTGCCAGCAGCACCGACAGGGGGCGTGGTGAAAAACTGTTTTTT.

This chain connects TRBV19 to TRBJ2-3; TRBD2 might be the D (6 bases). Germline V CDR1 and CDR2: LNHDA, SQIVND (reference sequence). V was pared by 1 base and J by 1 base, with 12 bases between. CDR3 size: 16 residues. CDR3 residues: CASSIGYGGGTDTQYF. CDR3 DNA sequence: TGTGCCAGTAGTATAGGTTACGGCGGGGGCACAGATACGCAGTATTTT.

This clonotype was found many times. This chain joins TRBV19 and TRBJ2-3; 9 bases line up with TRBD2. The length of the CDR3 is 17 residues. Germline CDR1 and CDR2: LNHDA and SQIVND (reference sequence). Trimming cost V 3 bases and J 4 bases; bases outside gene matches: 11. The chain's CDR3 is CASSMTGTSPPSDTQYF. CDR3 in DNA: TGTGCCAGTAGTATGACCGGGACTAGCCCACCATCAGATACGCAGTATTTT.

This clonotype is categorized as medium-sized (0.01 to 0.1%). The chain joins TRBV7-6 to TRBJ2-2; 12 bases map to TRBD2. V was pared by 6 bases and J by 6 bases, with 8 bases of the junction left unmatched. The CDR3 runs to 16 residues. Germline loops: CDR1 SGHVS, CDR2 FNYEAQ. The DNA for the CDR3 is TGTGCCAGCAGATCCCCGGGACTAGCGGGCGCCGGGGAGCTGTTTTTT. Protein product: CASRSPGLAGAGELFF.

Many counts were recorded for this clonotype. The chain is built from TRBV29-1 and TRBJ2-5; TRBD2 aligns across 8 bases. The CDR3 covers 15 residues. Trimming cost V 6 bases and J 7 bases; bases outside gene matches: 16. Per the germline V gene, CDR1 is SQVTM and CDR2 is ANQGSEA. The CDR3 is CSVNPREGHSGTQYF. CDR3 in DNA: TGCAGCGTGAATCCTCGGGAGGGCCACTCCGGGACCCAGTACTTC.

The sample holds a few counts of this clonotype. CDR3 in amino acids: CASLIANTGELFF. Written as DNA, the CDR3 is TGTGCCAGTTTGATCGCGAACACCGGGGAGCTGTTTTTT. The rearrangement joins TRBV19 to TRBJ2-2; the D is unclear. V lost 8 bases to trimming and J lost 0 bases, with 7 bases between them. The CDR3 consists of 13 residues. CDR1 LNHDA and CDR2 SQIVND come from the germline V gene (reference sequence).

The sample holds many counts of this clonotype. The chain combines TRBV3-1 with TRBJ2-7, with 7 bases that match TRBD1. CDR1 and CDR2 from the germline V gene are LGHDT and YNNKEL (reference sequence). Germline trimming cut 0 bases from V and 4 bases from J; bases unmatched to any gene: 9. The length of the CDR3 is 16 residues. DNA of the CDR3: TGTGCCAGCAGCCAAGAGAGGAGACAGGGAAGGTACGAGCAGTACTTC. It specifies CASSQERRQGRYEQYF.

This clonotype was seen ten or more times. This chain links TRBV5-1 with TRBJ2-5; no clear D gene. The V gene's germline CDR1 is SGHRS and CDR2 YFSETQ. The germline V and J ends were trimmed by 0 bases and 4 bases, with 16 bases remaining between them. CDR3 length: 16 amino acids. The CDR3 DNA reads as TGCGCCAGCAGCTTGGTTCAGGCAGGTCGAGGAGAGACCCAGTACTTC. Its protein is CASSLVQAGRGETQYF.

This chain connects TRBV5-4 to TRBJ2-3; the D call may be TRBD1 or TRBD2 (5 bases each). Between the trimmed V and J ends, which lost 2 bases and 2 bases, there was a span of 15 bases. The CDR3 is 16 residues long. CDR1 and CDR2 from the germline V gene are SGHNT and YYREEE (reference sequence). CDR3 coding DNA: TGTGCCAGCAGCTTCCCCGGGACCCAACTCACAGATACGCAGTATTTT. Its protein is CASSFPGTQLTDTQYF. The full variable domain, rest sourced from reference TRBV5-4 and TRBJ2-3, is ETGVTQSPTHLIKTRGQQVTLRCSSQSGHNTVSWYQQALGQGPQFIFQYYREEENGRGNFPPRFSGLQFPNYSSELNVNALELDDSALYLCASSFPGTQLTDTQYFGPGTRLTVL.

This clonotype was recorded at least ten times. The V call is TRBV2, the J call TRBJ2-1, with no clear D. The ends were cut back, 8 bases at V and 4 bases at J, with 12 bases in the middle. This CDR3 contains 13 residues. Germline V lookup: CDR1 SNHLY, CDR2 FYNNEI. Written as DNA, the CDR3 is TGTGCCAGCCAAATGTACGGGTACAATGAGCAGTTCTTC. Its translation: CASQMYGYNEQFF.

With respect to this clonotype: The germline gene is not matched at one end of the junction; a read error may be the cause. V gene TRBV27 combines with J gene TRBJ1-2; D gene uncertain. Germline V lookup: CDR1 MNHEY, CDR2 SMNVEV (reference sequence). CDR3 length equals 14 residues. CDR3 region: CASSLEPGSYGDTF. For the CDR3, the DNA is TGTGCCAGCAGTTTAGAACCGGGTTCCTATGGCGACACCTTC.

This clonotype was observed at least ten times. The chain uses TRBV6-5 and TRBJ2-7; D not resolved. V shed 0 bases and J shed 0 bases, with 6 bases lying between them. The CDR3 spans 14 residues. In germline, CDR1 is MNHEY, CDR2 SVGAGI. CDR3 DNA: TGTGCCAGCAGTTACTCGGGCGACTCCTACGAGCAGTACTTC. This codes for CASSYSGDSYEQYF.

The table lists this clonotype with many counts. The genes are TRBV29-1 and TRBJ1-3; the D is unclear. This CDR3 has 13 residues. Germline values: CDR1 SQVTM, CDR2 ANQGSEA. V lost 4 bases, J lost 0 bases, and 7 bases lay in between. The CDR3 DNA is TGCAGCGTTGCACAGTACTCTGGAAACACCATATATTTT. Residues: CSVAQYSGNTIYF.

The chain combines TRBV9 with TRBJ2-7; D remains ambiguous. The CDR3 runs 16 residues. The ends were cut back, 2 bases at V and 3 bases at J, with 18 bases in the middle. Per germline, CDR1 SGDLS and CDR2 YYNGEE. The chain's CDR3 is CASSVRTSQTVYEQYF. DNA for the CDR3: TGTGCCAGCAGCGTCCGGACCTCACAGACGGTCTACGAGCAGTACTTC.

With respect to this clonotype: A read error may account for a junction end that differs from germline. This chain uses TRBV4-3 with TRBJ1-6, with D possibly TRBD1 on 6 matching bases. The CDR3 has 16 residues. Germline CDR1 reads LGHNA; CDR2 reads YSLEER. CDR3 amino acids: CASSQDRARGDSPLRF. Written as DNA, the CDR3 is TGCGCCAGCAGCCAAGATAGGGCCAGGGGCGATTCACCCCTCCGCTTT.

This clonotype was counted many times. The CDR3 nucleotides read TGTGCCAGCGAGGGACAGGGGGCTTCTGAAGCTTTCTTT. Its translation is CASEGQGASEAFF. The chain recombines TRBV6-2 or TRBV6-3 with TRBJ1-1, with 12 bases that match TRBD1. The V gene's germline CDR1 is MNHEY and CDR2 SVGEGT. Germline trimming cut 8 bases from V and 6 bases from J; bases unmatched to any gene: 4. The CDR3 length is 13 residues.

The chain combines TRBV7-2 with TRBJ2-3, with TRBD2 matching 7 bases. J gave up 5 bases and V 5 bases, and 13 bases lay outside the gene matches. Germline V gives CDR1 SGHTA, CDR2 FQGNSA. The CDR3 is made up of 16 amino acids. The CDR3 sequence: CASSRMGEGLEDTQYF. In DNA, the CDR3 is TGTGCCAGCAGCCGGATGGGGGAGGGCCTAGAAGATACGCAGTATTTT.

This clonotype was found many times. This chain's CDR3 is CASSLDGGLSGANVLTF. The CDR3 DNA sequence: TGTGCCAGCAGCTTAGATGGAGGCCTCTCTGGGGCCAACGTCCTGACTTTC. The chain uses TRBV7-9 and TRBJ2-6; maybe TRBD2 (5 bases). The CDR3 extends over 17 amino acids. The V end was cut by 1 base, the J end by 0 bases, with 10 bases between. Germline assignment: CDR1 SEHNR and CDR2 FQNEAQ (reference sequence).